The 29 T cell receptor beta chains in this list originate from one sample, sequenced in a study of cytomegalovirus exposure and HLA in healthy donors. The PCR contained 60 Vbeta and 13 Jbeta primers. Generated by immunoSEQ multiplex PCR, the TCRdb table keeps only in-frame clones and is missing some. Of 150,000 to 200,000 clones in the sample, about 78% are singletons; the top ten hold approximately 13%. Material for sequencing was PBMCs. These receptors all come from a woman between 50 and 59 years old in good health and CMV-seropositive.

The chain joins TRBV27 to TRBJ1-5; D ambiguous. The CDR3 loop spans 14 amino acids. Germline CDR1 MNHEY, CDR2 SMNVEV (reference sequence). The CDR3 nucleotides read TGTGCGAGTCGGGGAGTCGATAGCAATCAGCCCCAGCATTTT. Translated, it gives CASRGVDSNQPQHF.

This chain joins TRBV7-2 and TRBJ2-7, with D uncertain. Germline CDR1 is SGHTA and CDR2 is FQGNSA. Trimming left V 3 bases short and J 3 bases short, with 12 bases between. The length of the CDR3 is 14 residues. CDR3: CASSFQWSRYEQYF. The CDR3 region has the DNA TGTGCCAGCAGCTTCCAGTGGTCCCGCTACGAGCAGTACTTC.

The CDR3 region is CASLRGRGAGTGELFF. The CDR3, as DNA: TGTGCCAGCCTTAGAGGGCGGGGGGCAGGGACCGGGGAGCTGTTTTTT. The chain recombines TRBV6-6 with TRBJ2-2; 8 positions agree with TRBD2. The CDR3 contains 16 residues. CDR1 MNHNY and CDR2 SVGAGI come from the germline V gene (reference sequence). The J segment lost 5 bases and the V segment lost 8 bases, leaving 13 bases of the junction unmatched.

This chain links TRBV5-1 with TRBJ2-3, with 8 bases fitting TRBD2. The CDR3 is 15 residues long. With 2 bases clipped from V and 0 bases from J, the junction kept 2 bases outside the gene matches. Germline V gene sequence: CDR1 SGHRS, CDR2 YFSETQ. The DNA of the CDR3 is TGCGCCAGCAGCTTTAGCGGGGTGAGCACAGATACGCAGTATTTT. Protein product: CASSFSGVSTDTQYF.

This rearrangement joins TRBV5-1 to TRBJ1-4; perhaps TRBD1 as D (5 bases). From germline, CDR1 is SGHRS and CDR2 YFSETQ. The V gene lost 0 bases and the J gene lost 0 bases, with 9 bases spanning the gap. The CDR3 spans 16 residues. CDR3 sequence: CASSLEGVATNEKLFF. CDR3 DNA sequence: TGCGCCAGCAGCTTGGAAGGGGTTGCAACTAATGAAAAACTGTTTTTT.

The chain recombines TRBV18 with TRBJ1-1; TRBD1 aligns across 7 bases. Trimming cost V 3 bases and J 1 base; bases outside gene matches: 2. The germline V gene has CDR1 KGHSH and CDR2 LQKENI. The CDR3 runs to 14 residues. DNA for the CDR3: TGTGCCAGCTCACCGGGACAGCCGAACACTGAAGCTTTCTTT. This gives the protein CASSPGQPNTEAFF.

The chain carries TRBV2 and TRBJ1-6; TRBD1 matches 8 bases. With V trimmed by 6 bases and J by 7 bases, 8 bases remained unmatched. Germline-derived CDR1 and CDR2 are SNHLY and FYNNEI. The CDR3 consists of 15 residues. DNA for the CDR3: TGTGCCAGCAGGGATTGGACAGGGATGAATTCACCCCTCCACTTT. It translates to CASRDWTGMNSPLHF.

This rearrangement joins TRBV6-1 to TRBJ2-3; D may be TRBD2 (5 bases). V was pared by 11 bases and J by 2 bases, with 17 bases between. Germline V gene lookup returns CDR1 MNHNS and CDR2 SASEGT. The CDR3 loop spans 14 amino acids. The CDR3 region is CAGSRAVNTDTQYF. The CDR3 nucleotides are TGTGCCGGTAGTCGAGCGGTCAACACAGATACGCAGTATTTT.

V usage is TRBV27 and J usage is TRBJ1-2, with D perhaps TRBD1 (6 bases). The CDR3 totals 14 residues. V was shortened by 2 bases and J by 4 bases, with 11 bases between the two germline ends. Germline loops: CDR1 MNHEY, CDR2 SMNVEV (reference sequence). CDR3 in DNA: TGTGCCAGCAGTTTAGGAGCAGGGGTCTATGGCTACACCTTC. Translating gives CASSLGAGVYGYTF.

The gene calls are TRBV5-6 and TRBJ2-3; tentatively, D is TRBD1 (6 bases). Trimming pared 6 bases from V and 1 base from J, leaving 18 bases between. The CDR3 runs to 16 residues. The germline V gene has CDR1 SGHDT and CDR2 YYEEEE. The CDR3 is CASTLSRGYGTDTQYF. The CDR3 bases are TGTGCCAGCACCCTTTCAAGGGGGTACGGCACAGATACGCAGTATTTT.

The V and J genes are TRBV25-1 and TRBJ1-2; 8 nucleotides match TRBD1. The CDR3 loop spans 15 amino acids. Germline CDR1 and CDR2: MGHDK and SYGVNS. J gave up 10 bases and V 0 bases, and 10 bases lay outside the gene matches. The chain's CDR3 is CASSEYMLGQGAYTF. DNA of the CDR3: TGTGCCAGCAGTGAATATATGTTGGGGCAGGGGGCCTACACCTTC.

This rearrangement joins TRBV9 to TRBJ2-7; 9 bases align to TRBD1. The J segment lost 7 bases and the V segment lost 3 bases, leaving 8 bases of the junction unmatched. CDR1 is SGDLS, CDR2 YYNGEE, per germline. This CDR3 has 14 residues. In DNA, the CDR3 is TGTGCCAGCAGCGCTGGACAGGGGAACGGGGAGCAGTACTTC. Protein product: CASSAGQGNGEQYF.

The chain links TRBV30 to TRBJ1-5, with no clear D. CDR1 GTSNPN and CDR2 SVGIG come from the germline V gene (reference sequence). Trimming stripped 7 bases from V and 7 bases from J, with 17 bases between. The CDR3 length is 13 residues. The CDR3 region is CASRAGRGQPQHF. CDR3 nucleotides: TGTGCCTCGAGGGCGGGTAGAGGGCAGCCCCAGCATTTT.

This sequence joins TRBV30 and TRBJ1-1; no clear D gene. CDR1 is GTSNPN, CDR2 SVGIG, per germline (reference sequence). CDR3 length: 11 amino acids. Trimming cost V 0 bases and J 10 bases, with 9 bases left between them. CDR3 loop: CAWSVQTRAFF. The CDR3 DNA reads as TGTGCCTGGAGTGTACAAACACGAGCTTTCTTT. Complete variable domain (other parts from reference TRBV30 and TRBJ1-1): SQTIHQWPATLVQPVGSPLSLECTVEGTSNPNLYWYRQAAGRGLQLLFYSVGIGQISSEVPQNLSASRPQDRQFILSSKKLLLSDSGFYLCAWSVQTRAFFGQGTRLTVV.

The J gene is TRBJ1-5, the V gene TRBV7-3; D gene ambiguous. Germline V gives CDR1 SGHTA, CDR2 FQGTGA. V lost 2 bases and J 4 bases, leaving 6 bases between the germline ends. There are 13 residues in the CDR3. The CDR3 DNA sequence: TGTGCCAGCAGCTTAGACTGGAATCAGCCCCAGCATTTT. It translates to CASSLDWNQPQHF.

CDR3 sequence (DNA): TGTGCCAGTCAACAGCCCTCCTACAATGAGCAGTTCTTC. This encodes CASQQPSYNEQFF. V usage is TRBV19 and J usage is TRBJ2-1; D is ambiguous. Trimming stripped 8 bases from V and 0 bases from J, with 8 bases between. From germline, CDR1 is LNHDA and CDR2 SQIVND (reference sequence). There are 13 residues in the CDR3.

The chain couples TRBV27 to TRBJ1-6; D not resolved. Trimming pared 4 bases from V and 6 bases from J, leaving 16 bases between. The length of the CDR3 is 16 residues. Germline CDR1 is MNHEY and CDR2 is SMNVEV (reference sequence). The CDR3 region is CASSSSGSLINSPLHF. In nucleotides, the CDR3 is TGTGCCAGCAGTTCGTCGGGAAGTTTGATTAATTCACCCCTCCACTTT.

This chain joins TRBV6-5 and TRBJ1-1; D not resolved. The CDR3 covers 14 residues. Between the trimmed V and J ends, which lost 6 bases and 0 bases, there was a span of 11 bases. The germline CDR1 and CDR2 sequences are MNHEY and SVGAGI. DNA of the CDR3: TGTGCCAGCAGCGCGACATCGATGAACACTGAAGCTTTCTTT. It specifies CASSATSMNTEAFF.

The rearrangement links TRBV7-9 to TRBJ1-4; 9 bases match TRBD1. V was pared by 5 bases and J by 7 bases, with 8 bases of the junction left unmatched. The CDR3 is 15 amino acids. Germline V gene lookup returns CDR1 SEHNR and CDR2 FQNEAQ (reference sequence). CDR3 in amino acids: CASSRTGVGGEKLFF. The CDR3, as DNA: TGTGCCAGCAGCCGGACAGGGGTTGGCGGTGAAAAACTGTTTTTT. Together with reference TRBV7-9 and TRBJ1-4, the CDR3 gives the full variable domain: DTGVSQNPRHKITKRGQNVTFRCDPISEHNRLYWYRQTLGQGPEFLTYFQNEAQLEKSRLLSDRFSAERPKGSFSTLEIQRTEQGDSAMYLCASSRTGVGGEKLFFGSGTQLSVL.

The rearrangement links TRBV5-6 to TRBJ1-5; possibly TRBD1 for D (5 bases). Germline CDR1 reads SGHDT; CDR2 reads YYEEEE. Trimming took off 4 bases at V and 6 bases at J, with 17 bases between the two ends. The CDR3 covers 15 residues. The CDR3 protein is CASSAGGVEGQPQHF. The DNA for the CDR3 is TGTGCCAGCAGCGCGGGAGGGGTGGAAGGTCAGCCCCAGCATTTT.

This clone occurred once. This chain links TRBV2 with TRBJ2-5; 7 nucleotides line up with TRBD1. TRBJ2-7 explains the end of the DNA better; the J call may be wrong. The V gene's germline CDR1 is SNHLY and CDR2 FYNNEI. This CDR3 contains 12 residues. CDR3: CAAGTATYEQYF. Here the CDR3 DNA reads TGTGCCGCCGGGACAGCTACCTACGAGCAGTACTTC.

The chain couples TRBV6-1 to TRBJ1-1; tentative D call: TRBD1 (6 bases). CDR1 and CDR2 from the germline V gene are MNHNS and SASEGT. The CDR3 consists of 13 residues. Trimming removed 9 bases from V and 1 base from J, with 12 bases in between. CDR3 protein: CASLQGPNTEAFF. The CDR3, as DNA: TGTGCCAGTCTCCAGGGGCCGAACACTGAAGCTTTCTTT.

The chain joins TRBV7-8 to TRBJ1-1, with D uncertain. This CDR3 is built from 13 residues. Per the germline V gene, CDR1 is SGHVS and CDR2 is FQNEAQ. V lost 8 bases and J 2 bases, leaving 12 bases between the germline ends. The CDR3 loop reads CASLLAPNTEAFF. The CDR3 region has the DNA TGTGCCAGCCTCCTGGCCCCAAACACTGAAGCTTTCTTT.

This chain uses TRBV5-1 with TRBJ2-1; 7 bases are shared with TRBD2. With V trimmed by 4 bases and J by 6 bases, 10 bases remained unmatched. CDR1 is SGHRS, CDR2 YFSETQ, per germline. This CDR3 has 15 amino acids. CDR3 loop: CASSDGLGKINEQFF. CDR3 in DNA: TGCGCCAGCAGCGACGGACTAGGCAAGATCAATGAGCAGTTCTTC. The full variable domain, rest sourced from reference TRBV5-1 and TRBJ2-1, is KAGVTQTPRYLIKTRGQQVTLSCSPISGHRSVSWYQQTPGQGLQFLFEYFSETQRNKGNFPGRFSGRQFSNSRSEMNVSTLELGDSALYLCASSDGLGKINEQFFGPGTRLTVL.

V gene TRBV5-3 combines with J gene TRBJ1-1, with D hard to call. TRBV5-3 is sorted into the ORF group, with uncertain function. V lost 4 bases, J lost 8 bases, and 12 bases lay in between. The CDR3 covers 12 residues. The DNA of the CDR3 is TGTGCCAGAAGCACCGACACGCCGGAAGCTTTCTTT. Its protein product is CARSTDTPEAFF.

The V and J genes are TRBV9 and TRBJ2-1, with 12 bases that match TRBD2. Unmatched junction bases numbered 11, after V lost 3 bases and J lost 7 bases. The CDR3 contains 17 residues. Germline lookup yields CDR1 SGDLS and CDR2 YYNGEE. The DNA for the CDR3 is TGTGCCAGCAGCGGCCATCCTAGCGGGGGGGCCTTTAATGAGCAGTTCTTC. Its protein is CASSGHPSGGAFNEQFF.

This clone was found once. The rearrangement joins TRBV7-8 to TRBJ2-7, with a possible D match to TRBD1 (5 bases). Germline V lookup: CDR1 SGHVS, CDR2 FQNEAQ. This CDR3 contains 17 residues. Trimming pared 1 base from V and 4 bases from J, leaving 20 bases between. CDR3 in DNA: TGTGCCAGCAGCTTAGTGGGCGGTAGGGGTGCCGAATACGAGCAGTACTTC. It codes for CASSLVGGRGAEYEQYF.

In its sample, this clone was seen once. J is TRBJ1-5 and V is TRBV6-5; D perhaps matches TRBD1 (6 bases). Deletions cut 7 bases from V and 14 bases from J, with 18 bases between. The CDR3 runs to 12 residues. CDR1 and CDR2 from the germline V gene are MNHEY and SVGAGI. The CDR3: CASTQTGRGEHF. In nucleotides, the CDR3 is TGTGCCAGCACCCAAACAGGGAGGGGAGAGCATTTT.

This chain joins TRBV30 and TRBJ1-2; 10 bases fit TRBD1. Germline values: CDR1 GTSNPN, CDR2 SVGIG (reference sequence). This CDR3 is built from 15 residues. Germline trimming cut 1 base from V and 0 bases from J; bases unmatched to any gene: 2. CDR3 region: CAWSGQGATNYGYTF. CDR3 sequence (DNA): TGTGCCTGGAGTGGACAGGGGGCTACTAACTATGGCTACACCTTC.